These 14 T cell receptor beta chains were all obtained from the same sample, sequenced in a study of CD8 T cells in ankylosing spondylitis. Study-level findings and limits: Among TCR beta sequences, a motif of 7 to 9 highly homologous variants appeared characteristic of ankylosing spondylitis blood.

TCRdb re-derived calls from the 5' RACE reads in MiXCR, one entry per CDR3 protein. The sample lists 750,000 to 850,000 distinct CDR3 sequences; about an eighth were seen once. Their antigens remain unidentified. The sequenced sample consisted of blood, either unsorted or a sorted T cell fraction (not recorded which). The receptor source for this set is a male donor with ankylosing spondylitis.

The chain combines TRBV27 with TRBJ2-3; no firm D call. The V end lost 2 bases, the J end lost 10 bases, and 10 bases lay between the germline ends. This CDR3 is 12 amino acids long. CDR1 and CDR2 from the germline V gene are MNHEY and SMNVEV (reference sequence). CDR3 nucleotide sequence: TGTGCCAGCAGTTTAGGGCTCCAGGCGCAGTATTTT. Its translation: CASSLGLQAQYF.

This clonotype was counted a few times. The V call is TRBV20-1, the J call TRBJ1-2; D gene uncertain. The CDR3 is 13 residues long. Germline V gene lookup returns CDR1 DFQATT and CDR2 SNEGSKA (reference sequence). V gave up 3 bases and J gave up 4 bases, with 12 bases separating them. CDR3 sequence reads: CSARVPQIYGYTF. The DNA of the CDR3 is TGCAGTGCTAGGGTTCCGCAGATCTATGGCTACACCTTC.

This clonotype occurred a few times. The J gene is TRBJ2-1, the V gene TRBV20-1, with D tentatively TRBD1 (6 bases). Looked up from germline, CDR1 is DFQATT and CDR2 is SNEGSKA (reference sequence). Trimming shortened V by 3 bases and J by 4 bases, and 13 bases separated the two germline ends. The CDR3 is 14 residues long. CDR3 nucleotide sequence: TGCAGTGCTAGTAAGGACAGTTATTACAATGAGCAGTTCTTC. It yields the protein CSASKDSYYNEQFF.

In its sample, this clonotype was seen a few times. The chain is built from TRBV5-1 and TRBJ2-3; TRBD2 might be the D (5 bases). The ends were cut back, 7 bases at V and 4 bases at J, with 13 bases in the middle. Germline V CDR1 and CDR2: SGHRS, YFSETQ. This CDR3 has 13 amino acids. CDR3 loop: CASQASEADTQYF. CDR3 sequence (DNA): TGCGCCAGCCAGGCGTCGGAGGCAGATACGCAGTATTTT. Based on the CDR3 plus reference TRBV5-1 and TRBJ2-3, the full variable domain is KAGVTQTPRYLIKTRGQQVTLSCSPISGHRSVSWYQQTPGQGLQFLFEYFSETQRNKGNFPGRFSGRQFSNSRSEMNVSTLELGDSALYLCASQASEADTQYFGPGTRLTVL.

This clonotype was seen at least ten times. V gene TRBV4-3 combines with J gene TRBJ1-6; D gene ambiguous. Trimming pared 0 bases from V and 8 bases from J, leaving 5 bases between. The CDR3 length is 13 residues. Germline assignment: CDR1 LGHNA and CDR2 YSLEER. In DNA, the CDR3 is TGCGCCAGCAGCCAAGAAGTTTATTCACCCCTCCACTTT. Residues: CASSQEVYSPLHF.

There are many counts of this clonotype. The rearrangement uses TRBV5-1 and TRBJ1-1, with TRBD1 identical over 7 bases. The CDR3 length is 14 residues. V lost 5 bases and J lost 3; bases outside the gene matches: 7. CDR1 is SGHRS and CDR2 is YFSETQ in the germline V gene. CDR3: CASSLSGTDTEAFF. The CDR3 DNA follows: TGCGCCAGCAGTTTGTCCGGGACAGACACTGAAGCTTTCTTT.

This clonotype was detected many times. The CDR3 is CSAGSVMDTEAFF. The CDR3 bases are TGCAGTGCTGGTTCAGTGATGGACACTGAAGCTTTCTTT. The chain combines TRBV20-1 with TRBJ1-1, with D unclear. The CDR3 is 13 amino acids. From germline, CDR1 is DFQATT and CDR2 SNEGSKA (reference sequence). V was clipped by 5 bases and J by 3 bases, with 13 bases between them.

This clonotype was counted ten times or more. The J gene is TRBJ2-3, the V gene TRBV29-1; 11 bases fit TRBD1. There are 16 residues in the CDR3. Germline loops: CDR1 SQVTM, CDR2 ANQGSEA. With 7 bases clipped from V and 1 base from J, the junction kept 10 bases outside the gene matches. The CDR3 DNA reads as TGCAGCGCCCCAGCTGGGACAGGGGGTCGCACAGATACGCAGTATTTT. This sequence encodes CSAPAGTGGRTDTQYF.

The chain carries TRBV29-1 and TRBJ2-3, with TRBD1 as a possible D gene (6 bases). The CDR3 runs 13 residues. V lost 5 bases and J lost 8, with 17 bases in between. Germline CDR1 SQVTM, CDR2 ANQGSEA. In nucleotides, the CDR3 is TGCAGCGTTAGCTTGCAGGGGCAGGGTACGCAGTATTTT. Amino acid sequence: CSVSLQGQGTQYF.

The J gene is TRBJ2-3, the V gene TRBV20-1, with D uncertain. Per germline, CDR1 DFQATT and CDR2 SNEGSKA (reference sequence). The CDR3 contains 11 residues. Trimming cost V 6 bases and J 4 bases, with 8 bases left between them. CDR3 loop: CSAETPDTQYF. CDR3 sequence (DNA): TGCAGTGCAGAGACACCAGATACGCAGTATTTT.

This chain uses TRBV7-9 with TRBJ1-5; tentative D call: TRBD1 (5 bases). In germline, CDR1 is SEHNR, CDR2 FQNEAQ (reference sequence). Trimming stripped 4 bases from V and 3 bases from J, with 13 bases between. This CDR3 region has 15 residues. DNA for the CDR3: TGTGCCAGCAGCTCCCAGGGAGGACTCAATCAGCCCCAGCATTTT. Translation gives CASSSQGGLNQPQHF.

This clonotype has just a few counts. CDR3 in amino acids: CSVPNPGANVLTF. In DNA form, the CDR3 reads TGCAGCGTTCCTAACCCTGGGGCCAACGTCCTGACTTTC. The rearrangement uses TRBV29-1 and TRBJ2-6; D not certain. The germline CDR1 and CDR2 sequences are SQVTM and ANQGSEA. Trimming removed 5 bases at V and 2 bases at J, with 7 bases between. This CDR3 contains 13 residues.

This clonotype was detected only a few times. CDR3 sequence: CASSSRQTELNTEAFF. The CDR3 coding sequence is TGTGCCAGCTCAAGTAGACAGACAGAACTGAACACTGAAGCTTTCTTT. This chain links TRBV18 with TRBJ1-1; possible D gene TRBD1, 5 bases. In germline, CDR1 is KGHSH, CDR2 LQKENI. The CDR3 totals 16 residues. The ends were cut back, 5 bases at V and 0 bases at J, with 16 bases in the middle.

This clonotype was detected only a few times. V gene TRBV20-1 combines with J gene TRBJ1-2; tentatively, D is TRBD1 (6 bases). The CDR3 totals 13 residues. Germline CDR1 reads DFQATT; CDR2 reads SNEGSKA (reference sequence). V lost 4 bases, J lost 8 bases, and 17 bases lay in between. The CDR3 loop reads CSAKVAGEGGYTF. In nucleotides, the CDR3 is TGCAGTGCTAAGGTGGCAGGGGAAGGCGGCTACACCTTC.